Presented here are 13 T cell receptor beta chains from one specimen sequenced in a study of T cells in Graves' hyperthyroidism and ophthalmopathy. TCR beta CDR3 regions were amplified from RNA. Using the HTBI primer set, a first-round RT-PCR was run on the TCR CDR3. MiXCR, applied by TCRdb to the multiplex PCR reads, yields one record per CDR3 protein. In the table there are 600,000 to 750,000 distinct CDR3 sequences, about 18% of which are singletons. Sample: blood. These receptors all stem from a man aged 50 to 59 with Graves' hyperthyroidism.

This chain joins TRBV7-8 and TRBJ1-5; unclear D gene. This CDR3 has 16 amino acids. The germline V gene encodes CDR1 SGHVS and CDR2 FQNEAQ. The V end was cut by 3 bases, the J end by 4 bases, with 16 bases between. This chain's CDR3 is CASSFGVGGRNQPQHF. CDR3 sequence (DNA): TGTGCCAGCAGCTTTGGAGTAGGTGGAAGGAATCAGCCCCAGCATTTT.

With regard to this clonotype: With a much larger clone just one base away, this may be a read error. The CDR3 coding sequence is TGTGCCAGCAGTGAACACAGGGCGCTAGGTCAGCCCCAGCATTTT. Translation gives CASSEHRALGQPQHF. The V call is TRBV2, the J call TRBJ1-5, with TRBD1 as a possible D gene (6 bases). The germline V gene encodes CDR1 SNHLY and CDR2 FYNNEI. The CDR3 runs to 15 residues. V lost 2 bases and J lost 6, with 14 bases in between. Full variable domain (outside the CDR3, taken from reference TRBV2 and TRBJ1-5): EPEVTQTPSHQVTQMGQEVILRCVPISNHLYFYWYRQILGQKVEFLVSFYNNEISEKSEIFDDQFSVERPDGSNFTLKIRSTKLEDSAMYFCASSEHRALGQPQHFGDGTRLSIL.

This clonotype showed up many times. J is TRBJ2-1 and V is TRBV11-2, with D hard to call. From germline, CDR1 is SGHAT and CDR2 FQNNGV. This CDR3 contains 16 residues. V shed 5 bases and J shed 1 base, with 15 bases lying between them. For the CDR3, the DNA is TGTGCCAGCAGCCTGATTTTGAGTCGGTCCTACAATGAGCAGTTCTTC. It is translated as CASSLILSRSYNEQFF.

Only a few counts were recorded for this clonotype. The chain is built from TRBV29-1 and TRBJ2-3; 8 bases match TRBD2. CDR1 and CDR2 (germline): SQVTM, ANQGSEA. V dropped 5 bases and J dropped 0; count of bases not matched to a gene: 13. The CDR3 contains 17 residues. The DNA of the CDR3 is TGCAGCGTTTATGGACTAGCACAGGAAAGGAGCACAGATACGCAGTATTTT. Residues: CSVYGLAQERSTDTQYF.

This clonotype appeared many times. The CDR3 is CASSSEGRAGELFF. The CDR3 DNA reads TGTGCCAGCAGTTCTGAGGGTAGAGCCGGGGAGCTGTTTTTT. The chain joins TRBV6-2 or TRBV6-3 to TRBJ2-2; maybe TRBD2 (5 bases). V lost 4 bases, J lost 6 bases, and 12 bases lay in between. The CDR3 length is 14 residues. The germline V gene has CDR1 MNHEY and CDR2 SVGEGT.

This chain links TRBV7-2 with TRBJ2-5; 11 nucleotides line up with TRBD2. The CDR3 extends over 14 amino acids. V lost 1 base, J lost 12 bases, and 7 bases stayed unmatched. Germline values: CDR1 SGHTA, CDR2 FQGNSA. In DNA form, the CDR3 reads TGTGCCAGCAGCTTAGAGACTAGCGGGACGTACGAGTACTTC. The encoded protein is CASSLETSGTYEYF.

The genes are TRBV3-1 and TRBJ1-6, with D tentatively TRBD1 (5 bases). CDR1 LGHDT and CDR2 YNNKEL come from the germline V gene (reference sequence). The CDR3 totals 13 residues. The ends were cut back, 6 bases at V and 7 bases at J, with 10 bases in the middle. CDR3 sequence: CASRGDGNSPLHF. The DNA of the CDR3 is TGTGCCAGCAGGGGGGACGGAAATTCACCCCTCCACTTT.

This clonotype has at least ten counts. The V call is TRBV2, the J call TRBJ1-5; the match to TRBD1 covers 8 bases. The CDR3 is made up of 15 amino acids. Germline assignment: CDR1 SNHLY and CDR2 FYNNEI. V shed 8 bases and J 4 bases; nucleotides not matched to a gene: 10. CDR3 protein: CASERDRRGNQPQHF. The CDR3 DNA reads TGTGCCAGCGAGAGGGACAGGAGGGGGAATCAGCCCCAGCATTTT.

This clonotype was seen many times. The J gene is TRBJ1-5, the V gene TRBV2, with TRBD1 matching 7 bases. With 5 bases clipped from V and 3 bases from J, the junction kept 10 bases outside the gene matches. The germline V gene encodes CDR1 SNHLY and CDR2 FYNNEI. The CDR3 sequence is 16 residues long. DNA of the CDR3: TGTGCCAGCAGTCGTTCGACAGGGCCCCTCAATCAGCCCCAGCATTTT. Its protein product is CASSRSTGPLNQPQHF.

This clonotype showed up many times. The V and J genes are TRBV5-1 and TRBJ2-3, with D unresolved. The CDR3 contains 16 residues. The V and J ends lost 1 base and 0 bases respectively, with 12 bases between them. Germline-derived CDR1 and CDR2 are SGHRS and YFSETQ. CDR3 DNA: TGCGCCAGCAGCTTGTGGCTTGGGGTTAGCACAGATACGCAGTATTTT. Protein sequence: CASSLWLGVSTDTQYF.

This clonotype came up a few times. This rearrangement joins TRBV19 to TRBJ2-7; the D gene could be TRBD1 or TRBD2 (5 bases each). Per germline, CDR1 LNHDA and CDR2 SQIVND (reference sequence). Trimming removed 9 bases from V and 5 bases from J, with 20 bases in between. CDR3 size: 14 residues. The CDR3 DNA is TGTGCCAGCAAACTAGACAGACAATCCCACGAGCAGTACTTC. Translation gives CASKLDRQSHEQYF.

This clonotype was recorded at least ten times. The V gene is TRBV11-2, the J gene TRBJ2-3; 15 nucleotides line up with TRBD2. CDR3 size: 18 residues. Germline CDR1 SGHAT, CDR2 FQNNGV. V lost 5 bases and J lost 3; bases outside the gene matches: 9. The DNA of the CDR3 is TGTGCCAGCAGCCTCGGGACTAGCGGGAGGACGGTAACAGATACGCAGTATTTT. Its translation is CASSLGTSGRTVTDTQYF.

The chain links TRBV5-1 to TRBJ2-1, with 13 bases matching TRBD2. Germline-derived CDR1 and CDR2 are SGHRS and YFSETQ. This CDR3 is 15 amino acids long. J was trimmed by 6 bases and V by 4 bases; bases with no gene match: 4. CDR3 in amino acids: CASSGGLAGPNEQFF. The DNA for the CDR3 is TGCGCCAGCAGCGGGGGACTAGCGGGACCCAATGAGCAGTTCTTC.